Listed below are T cell receptor beta chains from one sample, sequenced in a study of tumor and adjacent non-tumor tissue in lung cancer. TCRdb independently ran MiXCR on the multiplex PCR reads; one entry per CDR3 protein. Here the sample spans more than 55,000 distinct CDR3 sequences, 76% being singletons. The sample comprised distant non-tumor lung tissue. Source of these receptors: a man in his 60s with non-small cell lung cancer. The CDR3 runs from the conserved cysteine through the conserved F or W. Fields, in order: J gene, D gene, V gene, clone size, CDR3 protein, CDR3 DNA. A D gene is named only where the DNA matches it firmly. Size is stated for part of the rows, as once, few or many counts, or as a class when the clone is expanded.

J: TRBJ2-7
D: .
V: TRBV29-1
size: .
CDR3: CSVGSGPRGNEQYF
DNA: TGCAGCGTTGGGTCTGGACCACGGGGGAATGAGCAGTACTTC

J: TRBJ2-7
D: TRBD2
V: TRBV29-1
size: .
CDR3: CSAALSGVSYEQYF
DNA: TGCAGCGCCGCCCTTAGCGGGGTCTCGTACGAGCAGTACTTC

J: TRBJ2-2
D: .
V: TRBV11-3
size: .
CDR3: CASSLIPNNWELFF
DNA: TGTGCCAGCAGTTTAATTCCGAACAACTGGGAGCTGTTTTTT

J: TRBJ2-6
D: .
V: TRBV6-1
size: many
CDR3: CASSSQGSGANVLTF
DNA: TGTGCCAGCAGTTCTCAGGGGTCTGGGGCCAACGTCCTGACTTTC

J: TRBJ2-3
D: .
V: TRBV5-5
size: .
CDR3: CASSHWGERPDTQYF
DNA: TGTGCTAGCAGCCACTGGGGAGAGCGGCCAGATACGCAGTACTTT

J: TRBJ2-6
D: TRBD1
V: TRBV5-1
size: .
CDR3: CASSFTRQGVAWGADVLTF
DNA: TGCGCCAGCAGCTTTACTAGACAGGGGGTTGCGTGGGGGGCCGACGTCCTGACTTTC

J: TRBJ2-1
D: TRBD1
V: TRBV5-6
size: .
CDR3: CASRGDRNYNEWFF
DNA: TGTGCCAGCCGAGGGGACAGGAACTACAATGAGTGGTTCTTC

J: TRBJ2-1
D: .
V: TRBV6-1
size: many
CDR3: CASSPSDGSSYNEQFF
DNA: TGTGCCAGCAGTCCGAGCGACGGGAGCTCCTACAATGAGCAGTTCTTC

J: TRBJ1-2
D: .
V: TRBV6-1
size: .
CDR3: CDSSEDVRSYGYTF
DNA: TGTGACAGTAGTGAAGATGTCAGATCATATGGCTACACCTTC

J: TRBJ2-3
D: .
V: TRBV29-1
size: .
CDR3: CSVNATASTDMQYF
DNA: TGCAGCGTTAACGCGACAGCTAGCACAGATATGCAGTATTTT

J: TRBJ2-1
D: TRBD2
V: TRBV11-3
size: .
CDR3: CASSQEAGCDKEQFF
DNA: TGTGCCAGCAGCCAGGAAGCGGGATGTGACAAAGAGCAGTTCTTC

J: TRBJ2-1
D: TRBD2
V: TRBV14
size: .
CDR3: CASSQDRLAGSGNKQFF
DNA: TGTGCCAGCAGCCAAGACCGACTAGCGGGATCAGGGAATAAGCAGTTCTTC

J: TRBJ1-2
D: .
V: TRBV11-2
size: .
CDR3: CARSPGWGREGYTF
DNA: TGTGCCAGAAGCCCCGGATGGGGTAGAGAGGGCTACACCTTC

J: TRBJ2-3
D: TRBD2
V: TRBV19
size: few
CDR3: CASSMGRADTQYF
DNA: TGTGCCAGTAGTATGGGGAGGGCAGATACGCAGTATTTT

J: TRBJ2-1
D: TRBD1
V: TRBV30
size: .
CDR3: CACNYRGLGDEQSF
DNA: TGTGCCTGCAACTACAGGGGCCTGGGCGATGAGCAGTCCTTC

J: TRBJ2-7
D: .
V: TRBV6-5
size: .
CDR3: CASSYGRDYEQYF
DNA: TGTGCCAGCAGTTATGGCAGGGATTACGAGCAGTACTTC

J: TRBJ1-1
D: .
V: TRBV6-5
size: .
CDR3: CASSYTDQVSTEVFF
DNA: TGTGCCAGCAGTTACACCGATCAGGTGTCCACTGAAGTTTTCTTT

J: TRBJ1-3
D: .
V: TRBV28
size: .
CDR3: CASSSVIVLRGSTIYF
DNA: TGTGCCAGCAGTAGTGTGATAGTGCTCCGTGGAAGCACCATATATTTT

J: TRBJ2-2
D: .
V: TRBV24-1
size: .
CDR3: CATSGWTPKTGELFF
DNA: TGTGCCACCAGCGGATGGACTCCTAAGACCGGGGAGTTGTTTTTT

J: TRBJ2-7
D: TRBD1
V: TRBV28
size: .
CDR3: CVSSPPQTGRDEQYF
DNA: TGTGTCAGCAGTCCCCCCCAGACAGGGCGTGACGAGCAGTACTTC

J: TRBJ1-3
D: .
V: TRBV7-8
size: .
CDR3: CASSLAPRITIYF
DNA: TGTGCCAGCAGCTTAGCCCCGCGAATCACCATATATTTT

J: TRBJ2-7
D: .
V: TRBV5-5
size: .
CDR3: CASRLLRRTYEQYF
DNA: TGTGCCAGCAGATTGTTGCGGAGAACCTACGAGCAGTATTTC

J: TRBJ2-1
D: .
V: TRBV9
size: many
CDR3: CASAGRGSSYNEQFF
DNA: TGTGCCAGCGCGGGTCGGGGGAGCTCCTACAATGAGCAGTTCTTC

J: TRBJ2-7
D: .
V: TRBV6-1
size: once
CDR3: CASSGSAGEIFYEQYF
DNA: TGTGCCAGCAGTGGATCTGCCGGGGAGATCTTCTACGAGCAGTACTTC

J: TRBJ2-1
D: .
V: TRBV11-2
size: .
CDR3: CASGSSYSEQFF
DNA: TGTGCCAGCGGTTCTTCATACAGTGAGCAGTTCTTC

J: TRBJ2-1
D: TRBD2
V: TRBV12-3/TRBV12-4
size: .
CDR3: CDSSFLQRGHNEQFF
DNA: TGTGACAGTAGTTTCCTTCAGCGGGGCCACAATGAGCAGTTCTTC

J: TRBJ2-7
D: .
V: TRBV29-1
size: .
CDR3: CSVSVNTYEQYF
DNA: TGCAGCGTATCGGTCAACACCTACGAGCAGTACTTC